This T cell receptor beta chain was captured in a study of PD-L1 blockade in urothelial cancer. Study-level information: Before enrollment, 0 to 3 chemotherapy regimens had been given to patients. The median number of T cells present in blood samples was about 130,000.

V lost 7 bases to trimming and J lost 4 bases, with 19 bases between them. The CDR3 covers 15 residues. The germline V gene has CDR1 LNHDA and CDR2 SQIVND (reference sequence). Indicated time point: peripheral blood 6 weeks after treatment start. Only in-frame clones appear in the TCRdb table, and some are missing; sequencing was by immunoSEQ multiplex PCR. Found here are about 120,000 clones, approximately 90% of them singletons; the top ten hold 3% to 4.5%. Study results and caveats: Survival was better when pretreatment blood TCR clonality fell below the median.

This clone was seen just once. Its antigen is undetermined. The genes are TRBV19 and TRBJ1-2; possibly TRBD1 for D (6 bases). The material was PBMCs, obtained around atezolizumab (anti-PD-L1) treatment. The source of this sequence is a man aged 55 to 70 with urothelial cancer. The CDR3 nucleotides are TGTGCCAGTATGGCACCCCGACAGGAATCCTATGGCTACACCTTC. Translated: CASMAPRQESYGYTF.